These T cell receptor beta chains were read from a single sample in a study of CD8+ T cells in alopecia areata. Only in-frame clones appear in the TCRdb table, and some are missing; sequencing was by immunoSEQ multiplex PCR. In the table there are 50,000 to 70,000 clones, 44% of which are singletons. Sequenced: NKG2D-low CD8+ T cells sorted from blood. Every receptor here comes from a human donor with alopecia areata. CDR3s include the opening cysteine and the closing phenylalanine or tryptophan. Fields, in order: J gene, V gene, clone size, D gene, CDR3 protein, CDR3 DNA. A D gene is named only where the DNA matches it firmly. Some rows have no size entry. The others give once, few or many, or a class for an expanded clone.

TRBJ1-1 | TRBV4-3 | few | - | CASSQGRGDTEAFF | TGCGCCAGCAGCCAAGGGAGAGGGGACACTGAAGCTTTCTTT
TRBJ2-7 | TRBV27 | - | TRBD2 | CASSFAGGVLREQYF | TGTGCCAGCAGTTTTGCGGGGGGGGTCCTACGAGAGCAGTACTTC
TRBJ1-3 | TRBV29-1 | - | - | CSVFGTPSTYGNTIYF | TGCAGCGTTTTCGGGACACCCTCAACCTATGGAAACACCATATATTTT
TRBJ2-7 | TRBV27 | once | - | CASILGQEQYF | TGTGCCAGCATCCTGGGGCAGGAGCAGTACTTC
TRBJ1-2 | TRBV29-1 | - | - | CSAERVSRDGKNYGYTF | TGCAGCGCCGAAAGGGTTAGCCGGGACGGAAAAAACTATGGCTACACCTTC
TRBJ2-2 | TRBV27 | - | TRBD1 | CASSLYRDRNTGELFF | TGTGCCAGCAGTTTGTATCGGGACAGAAACACCGGGGAGCTGTTTTTT
TRBJ1-2 | TRBV4-2 | - | - | CASSPRRGSYGYTF | TGTGCCAGCAGCCCCAGGAGGGGGTCCTATGGCTACACCTTC
TRBJ1-5 | TRBV28 | - | - | CASSLWADQPQHF | TGTGCCAGCAGTTTATGGGCCGACCAGCCCCAGCATTTT
TRBJ1-2 | TRBV9 | - | - | CASSVEGRGLPRGYTF | TGTGCCAGCAGCGTAGAAGGCCGGGGACTCCCGCGTGGCTACACCTTC
TRBJ2-3 | TRBV10-2 | - | - | CASSEADNTDTQYF | TGCGCCAGCAGTGAAGCCGATAACACAGATACGCAGTATTTT
TRBJ2-7 | TRBV2 | - | - | CAYEVEGAAYEQYF | TGTGCCTACGAGGTAGAGGGAGCGGCCTACGAGCAGTACTTC
TRBJ2-7 | TRBV4-1 | - | TRBD2 | CASSARLAESYEQYF | TGCGCCAGCAGCGCCCGACTAGCGGAGTCCTACGAGCAGTACTTC
TRBJ2-5 | TRBV9 | - | TRBD1 | CASSSQGAKETQYF | TGTGCCAGCAGCTCTCAGGGGGCAAAGGAGACCCAGTACTTC
TRBJ2-1 | TRBV7-2 | - | TRBD2 | CASSWTSGPYNEQFF | TGTGCCAGCAGCTGGACTAGCGGACCCTACAATGAGCAGTTCTTC
TRBJ1-4 | TRBV29-1 | few | TRBD1 | CSATTGGGEKLFF | TGCAGCGCCACGACAGGGGGAGGCGAAAAACTGTTTTTT
TRBJ2-2 | TRBV15 | - | - | CATSGGWGTGELFF | TGTGCCACCAGCGGCGGATGGGGCACCGGGGAGCTGTTTTTT